These T cell receptor delta chains were read from a single sample in a study of gamma-delta T cells after stem cell transplantation. TCRdb redid clone calling on the RT-PCR reads using CATT. The table lists 1,200 or so delta-chain clones, around 2.6% of them singletons. Specimen: gamma-delta T cells. These TCRs come from a human donor. It is not recorded whose cells these are; they may come from a transplant donor. Both conserved end residues are part of each CDR3. The order of the fields is V gene, J gene, clone size, D gene, CDR3 protein, CDR3 DNA. A D gene is named only where the DNA matches it firmly. Only part of the rows carry a size: once, few, many, or a class if the clone is expanded.

V gene: TRDV1; J gene: TRDJ1; clone size: large; D gene: -; CDR3 protein: CALGELFPSPPGAPKLIF; CDR3 DNA: TGTGCTCTTGGGGAACTATTCCCGTCCCCCCCGGGGGCTCCTAAACTCATCTTT
V gene: TRDV1; J gene: TRDJ1; clone size: large; D gene: TRDD3; CDR3 protein: CALGDPYVLGDTGDKLIF; CDR3 DNA: TGTGCTCTTGGGGACCCATACGTACTGGGGGATACGGGCGATAAACTCATCTTT
V gene: TRDV1; J gene: TRDJ1; clone size: medium-sized; D gene: TRDD3; CDR3 protein: CALGEKNWGIPRRPTYTDKLIF; CDR3 DNA: TGTGCTCTTGGGGAAAAAAACTGGGGGATACCCCGCAGACCTACGTACACCGATAAACTCATCTTT
V gene: TRDV1; J gene: TRDJ1; clone size: medium-sized; D gene: TRDD3; CDR3 protein: CALGEPGLIVLGTRVSPYTDKLIF; CDR3 DNA: TGTGCTCTTGGGGAACCAGGGCTAATCGTACTGGGGACTAGGGTGTCTCCGTACACCGATAAACTCATCTTT
V gene: TRDV1; J gene: TRDJ1; clone size: medium-sized; D gene: TRDD3; CDR3 protein: CALGEPLTLRGGMLGIPDKLIF; CDR3 DNA: TGTGCTCTTGGGGAACCTCTTACACTACGGGGAGGAATGTTGGGGATACCAGATAAACTCATCTTT
V gene: TRDV2; J gene: TRDJ3; clone size: hyperexpanded; D gene: -; CDR3 protein: CACDTGGIWAWDTRQMFF; CDR3 DNA: TGTGCCTGTGACACAGGAGGGATATGGGCCTGGGACACCCGACAGATGTTTTTC
V gene: TRDV3; J gene: TRDJ1; clone size: medium-sized; D gene: TRDD3; CDR3 protein: CAFSTSYPGGYGPYKLIF; CDR3 DNA: TGTGCCTTTAGTACGTCCTACCCTGGGGGATACGGCCCCTATAAACTCATCTTT
V gene: TRDV1; J gene: TRDJ1; clone size: -; D gene: TRDD3; CDR3 protein: CALGEIISYSSSTGGYTDKLIF; CDR3 DNA: TGTGCTCTTGGGGAAATAATTTCCTACTCATCGAGTACTGGGGGATACACCGATAAACTCATCTTT
V gene: TRDV3; J gene: TRDJ1; clone size: large; D gene: TRDD3; CDR3 protein: CAFAYWGIAHAKLIF; CDR3 DNA: TGTGCCTTTGCGTACTGGGGGATAGCTCACGCTAAACTCATCTTT
V gene: TRDV3; J gene: TRDJ1; clone size: -; D gene: TRDD3; CDR3 protein: CAFGKYWGIGEYTDKLIF; CDR3 DNA: TGTGCCTTTGGCAAGTACTGGGGGATAGGTGAGTACACCGATAAACTCATCTTT
V gene: TRDV1; J gene: TRDJ1; clone size: medium-sized; D gene: -; CDR3 protein: CALGDPILGYTDKLIF; CDR3 DNA: TGCGCTCTTGGGGACCCAATTCTAGGGTACACCGATAAACTCATCTTT
V gene: TRAV29/DV5; J gene: TRDJ1; clone size: few; D gene: -; CDR3 protein: CATSAVPGTPSYTDKLIF; CDR3 DNA: TGTGCAACAAGCGCTGTACCGGGGACCCCCTCTTACACCGATAAACTCATCTTT
V gene: TRDV3; J gene: TRDJ1; clone size: large; D gene: TRDD3; CDR3 protein: CAFVFPLGWGSPADKLIF; CDR3 DNA: TGTGCCTTTGTCTTTCCTCTGGGCTGGGGGTCCCCGGCCGATAAACTCATCTTT
V gene: TRDV2; J gene: TRDJ1; clone size: -; D gene: TRDD3; CDR3 protein: CACDPVLGDPFDKLIF; CDR3 DNA: TGTGCCTGTGACCCCGTACTGGGGGACCCCTTCGATAAACTCATCTTT
V gene: TRDV1; J gene: TRDJ1; clone size: -; D gene: TRDD3; CDR3 protein: CALGELASITCRVLGDRLGCTDKLIF; CDR3 DNA: TGTGCTCTTGGGGAACTAGCCTCGATTACGTGTAGGGTACTGGGGGATAGGCTTGGCTGCACCGATAAACTCATCTTC
V gene: TRDV2; J gene: TRDJ3; clone size: large; D gene: TRDD2; CDR3 protein: CACDTFSYQGSWDTRQMFF; CDR3 DNA: TGTGCCTGTGACACCTTTTCCTACCAGGGCTCCTGGGACACCCGACAGATGTTTTTC
V gene: TRDV1; J gene: TRDJ1; clone size: large; D gene: TRDD3; CDR3 protein: CALGEPPGDTKKLIF; CDR3 DNA: TGTGCTCTTGGGGAACCACCGGGGGATACCAAGAAACTCATCTTT
V gene: TRDV3; J gene: TRDJ1; clone size: -; D gene: -; CDR3 protein: CAFAGTVTFVFNSLPIQDTDKLIF; CDR3 DNA: TGTGCCTTCGCGGGGACCGTTACCTTTGTCTTCAATTCACTCCCAATTCAGGACACCGATAAACTCATCTTT
V gene: TRDV1; J gene: TRDJ1; clone size: -; D gene: TRDD3; CDR3 protein: CALGEVDGPFLLNWGILPSQDKLIF; CDR3 DNA: TGTGCTCTTGGGGAAGTGGATGGACCGTTCCTACTGAACTGGGGGATACTCCCTTCTCAGGACAAACTCATCTTT
V gene: TRDV1; J gene: TRDJ1; clone size: large; D gene: -; CDR3 protein: CALGELLIVDKLIF; CDR3 DNA: TGTGCTCTTGGGGAACTGTTGATCGTGGATAAACTCATCTTT
V gene: TRDV1; J gene: TRDJ3; clone size: few; D gene: -; CDR3 protein: CAPGALVSTLTEGLSSWDTRQMFF; CDR3 DNA: TGTGCTCCTGGGGCCCTAGTATCTACACTTACTGAGGGTCTTAGCTCCTGGGACACCCGACAGATGTTTTTC
V gene: TRDV2; J gene: TRDJ1; clone size: few; D gene: -; CDR3 protein: CACDSLRGGRDKLIF; CDR3 DNA: TGTGCCTGTGACTCATTGCGCGGGGGACGCGATAAACTCATCTTT
V gene: TRDV3; J gene: TRDJ1; clone size: large; D gene: TRDD3; CDR3 protein: CAFTLTAAGGYSTDKLIF; CDR3 DNA: TGTGCCTTTACCCTGACCGCCGCTGGGGGATACAGTACCGATAAACTCATCTTT
V gene: TRDV3; J gene: TRDJ1; clone size: medium-sized; D gene: TRDD3; CDR3 protein: CAGSDTYWGIRKPLGGTDKLIF; CDR3 DNA: TGTGCCGGATCGGACACGTACTGGGGGATACGAAAGCCCCTGGGGGGAACCGATAAACTCATCTTT
V gene: TRDV3; J gene: TRDJ1; clone size: few; D gene: -; CDR3 protein: CALAAALMTGDRGLIF; CDR3 DNA: TGTGCCTTAGCAGCGGCCCTTATGACGGGCGATCGTGGACTCATCTTT
V gene: TRDV1; J gene: TRDJ1; clone size: large; D gene: -; CDR3 protein: CALGELSFPPYTDKLIF; CDR3 DNA: TGTGCTCTTGGGGAACTTTCCTTCCCCCCATACACCGATAAACTCATCTTT
V gene: TRDV3; J gene: TRDJ1; clone size: large; D gene: TRDD3; CDR3 protein: CASIQLSHTGGWCDKLIF; CDR3 DNA: TGTGCCTCTATTCAGCTTTCTCATACTGGGGGATGGTGCGATAAACTCATCTTT
V gene: TRDV2; J gene: TRDJ1; clone size: hyperexpanded; D gene: TRDD3; CDR3 protein: CACDARGIADKLIF; CDR3 DNA: TGTGCCTGTGACGCCAGGGGGATAGCCGATAAACTCATCTTT
V gene: TRDV1; J gene: TRDJ1; clone size: -; D gene: TRDD3; CDR3 protein: CALGELVSITCRVLGDRLTYTDKLIF; CDR3 DNA: TGTGCTCTTGGGGAACTAGTCTCGATTACGTGTAGGGTACTGGGGGATAGGCTTACCTACACCGATAAACTCATCTTT